The 16 T cell receptor beta chains presented below share a single source sample, sequenced in a study of blood T cell repertoires in COVID-19 (dated by TCRdb to 2018 to 2021). The library was prepared using the immunoSEQ multiplex PCR assay. TCRdb obtained this table from immuneACCESS and retained in-frame rearrangements with V and J assigned. These tables miss some clones; where compared with another copy, unresolved V genes account for less than half of the shortfall, and the remainder is unexplained. The sample table holds about 250,000 clones, of which around 90% were seen once. The ten largest clonotypes hold over 1.1% of the sample. Sample: peripheral blood. These receptors were taken from a man older than 75 with acute or convalescent COVID-19.

The genes are TRBV12-5 and TRBJ1-1; 7 bases agree with TRBD1. CDR1 and CDR2 from the germline V gene are LGHNT and FRNRAP. The ends lost 5 bases at V and 3 bases at J; junction bases unmatched: 6. CDR3 size: 14 residues. In DNA, the CDR3 is TGTGCTAGTGGTAGACAGGGTTGGGACACTGAAGCTTTCTTT. Translation: CASGRQGWDTEAFF.

This chain uses TRBV29-1 with TRBJ1-2; the D gene is possibly TRBD1 (5 bases). Germline CDR1 reads SQVTM; CDR2 reads ANQGSEA. Trimming removed 6 bases at V and 0 bases at J, with 20 bases between. The CDR3 contains 16 residues. The DNA of the CDR3 is TGCAGCGTGATAGGGGATGGACCGACCTCTAACTATGGCTACACCTTC. Amino acid sequence: CSVIGDGPTSNYGYTF. The full variable domain, rest sourced from reference TRBV29-1 and TRBJ1-2, is SAVISQKPSRDICQRGTSLTIQCQVDSQVTMMFWYRQQPGQSLTLIATANQGSEATYESGFVIDKFPISRPNLTFSTLTVSNMSPEDSSIYLCSVIGDGPTSNYGYTFGSGTRLTVV.

This sequence joins TRBV19 and TRBJ1-4; TRBD1 matches 8 bases. J lost 8 bases, V lost 6 bases, and 8 bases had no gene match. The CDR3 extends over 14 amino acids. CDR1 and CDR2 from the germline V gene are LNHDA and SQIVND (reference sequence). CDR3 DNA: TGTGCCAGTAGGAAAGACAGGGGTGTCGAAAAACTGTTTTTT. Encoded protein: CASRKDRGVEKLFF.

This sequence joins TRBV7-8 and TRBJ2-5; D is ambiguous. V dropped 4 bases and J dropped 6 bases, with 9 bases sitting between them. The CDR3 is 12 amino acids. CDR1 SGHVS and CDR2 FQNEAQ come from the germline V gene. The CDR3 loop reads CASSSPRQTQYF. The DNA for the CDR3 is TGTGCCAGCAGCTCCCCTCGTCAGACCCAGTACTTC. Together with reference TRBV7-8 and TRBJ2-5, the CDR3 gives the full variable domain: GAGVSQSPRYKVAKRGQDVALRCDPISGHVSLFWYQQALGQGPEFLTYFQNEAQLDKSGLPSDRFFAERPEGSVSTLKIQRTQQEDSAVYLCASSSPRQTQYFGPGTRLLVL.

In its sample, this clone was seen once. The J gene is TRBJ1-1, the V gene TRBV9; weak D call: TRBD1 (5 bases). This CDR3 is built from 14 residues. CDR1 is SGDLS and CDR2 is YYNGEE in the germline V gene. The V end was cut by 1 base, the J end by 4 bases, with 11 bases between. CDR3 sequence: CASSVTGTITEAFF. In nucleotides, the CDR3 is TGTGCCAGCAGCGTAACCGGGACTATCACTGAAGCTTTCTTT.

The J gene is TRBJ1-5, the V gene TRBV4-2, with unresolved D. Looked up from germline, CDR1 is LGHNA and CDR2 is YNFKEQ. V dropped 0 bases and J dropped 2 bases, with 8 bases sitting between them. CDR3 length: 15 residues. The CDR3 protein is CASSQDGQGNQPQHF. The CDR3 bases are TGTGCCAGCAGCCAAGATGGTCAGGGCAATCAGCCCCAGCATTTT.

The chain recombines TRBV19 with TRBJ2-2; 8 nucleotides align to TRBD1. CDR3 size: 16 residues. Germline trimming cut 1 base from V and 5 bases from J; bases unmatched to any gene: 6. Germline V lookup: CDR1 LNHDA, CDR2 SQIVND (reference sequence). CDR3 residues: CASSIADRVRTGELFF. The DNA for the CDR3 is TGTGCCAGTAGTATAGCGGACAGGGTGAGGACCGGGGAGCTGTTTTTT. The complete variable domain, with remaining parts taken from reference TRBV19 and TRBJ2-2, reads DGGITQSPKYLFRKEGQNVTLSCEQNLNHDAMYWYRQDPGQGLRLIYYSQIVNDFQKGDIAEGYSVSREKKESFPLTVTSAQKNPTAFYLCASSIADRVRTGELFFGEGSRLTVL.

This chain links TRBV7-3 with TRBJ2-3; 9 nucleotides agree with TRBD1. The germline V gene encodes CDR1 SGHTA and CDR2 FQGTGA. V dropped 5 bases and J dropped 4; count of bases not matched to a gene: 4. The CDR3 has 14 amino acids. The CDR3 DNA is TGTGCCAGCAGCCCAACAGGGGGCTCAGATACGCAGTATTTT. Amino acids: CASSPTGGSDTQYF.

This chain joins TRBV2 and TRBJ1-1; 7 nucleotides agree with TRBD1. Trimming cost V 6 bases and J 2 bases; bases outside gene matches: 6. The CDR3 extends over 14 amino acids. Germline CDR1 is SNHLY and CDR2 is FYNNEI. CDR3 amino acids: CASSRTGDNTEAFF. CDR3 sequence (DNA): TGTGCCAGCAGCCGGACAGGCGATAACACTGAAGCTTTCTTT. Filled out from reference TRBV2 and TRBJ1-1, the complete variable domain reads EPEVTQTPSHQVTQMGQEVILRCVPISNHLYFYWYRQILGQKVEFLVSFYNNEISEKSEIFDDQFSVERPDGSNFTLKIRSTKLEDSAMYFCASSRTGDNTEAFFGQGTRLTVV.

This chain joins TRBV15 and TRBJ1-4; a possible D gene is TRBD1 (5 bases). The CDR3 is 17 amino acids. V was clipped by 1 base and J by 3 bases, with 15 bases between them. Germline CDR1 reads LNHNV; CDR2 reads YYDKDF (reference sequence). The chain's CDR3 is CATSRGRQGGANEKLFF. The CDR3 DNA follows: TGTGCCACCAGCAGAGGCCGTCAGGGCGGGGCTAATGAAAAACTGTTTTTT. Drawing the rest from reference TRBV15 and TRBJ1-4, the complete variable domain is DAMVIQNPRYQVTQFGKPVTLSCSQTLNHNVMYWYQQKSSQAPKLLFHYYDKDFNNEADTPDNFQSRRPNTSFCFLDIRSPGLGDTAMYLCATSRGRQGGANEKLFFGSGTQLSVL.

V and J are TRBV7-3 and TRBJ1-1; 10 bases fit TRBD1. Per the germline V gene, CDR1 is SGHTA and CDR2 is FQGTGA. CDR3 length equals 17 residues. Trimming cost V 2 bases and J 0 bases; bases outside gene matches: 6. The chain's CDR3 is CASSLGDRGLMNTEAFF. CDR3 DNA sequence: TGTGCCAGCAGCTTAGGTGACAGGGGGCTGATGAACACTGAAGCTTTCTTT.

Remarks on this clone: Distinct nucleotide sequences in the sample also encode this CDR3. V gene TRBV6-4 combines with J gene TRBJ1-2; 11 nucleotides align to TRBD1. V lost 2 bases to trimming and J lost 2 bases; unmatched junction nucleotides: 1. CDR3 size: 15 residues. Per the germline V gene, CDR1 is MRHNA and CDR2 is SNTAGT. For the CDR3, the DNA is TGTGCCAGCAGTGACGGGACAGGGGGGAACTATGGCTACACCTTC. Residues: CASSDGTGGNYGYTF.

The chain employs TRBV11-2 and TRBJ1-1; a weak D match, TRBD1 (5 bases). With 2 bases removed from V and 1 base from J, the gap between germline ends came to 11 bases. The CDR3 extends over 15 amino acids. The germline V gene has CDR1 SGHAT and CDR2 FQNNGV. The DNA of the CDR3 is TGTGCCAGCAGCTTACACAGACAGCCGAACACTGAAGCTTTCTTT. Protein product: CASSLHRQPNTEAFF.

For the CDR3, the DNA is TGTGCCAGCAGTTTAGAACAGTCAAGCACAGATACGCAGTATTTT. This encodes CASSLEQSSTDTQYF. The rearrangement links TRBV28 to TRBJ2-3; D call uncertain. The V gene's germline CDR1 is MDHEN and CDR2 SYDVKM. Deletions cut 2 bases from V and 0 bases from J, with 9 bases between. The CDR3 spans 15 residues. Full variable domain (missing parts from reference TRBV28 and TRBJ2-3): DVKVTQSSRYLVKRTGEKVFLECVQDMDHENMFWYRQDPGLGLRLIYFSYDVKMKEKGDIPEGYSVSREKKERFSLILESASTNQTSMYLCASSLEQSSTDTQYFGPGTRLTVL.

The genes are TRBV7-6 and TRBJ2-2, with 7 bases lining up with TRBD1. The CDR3 totals 15 residues. The trim removed 4 bases at V and 4 bases at J, leaving 6 bases unmatched. Germline lookup yields CDR1 SGHVS and CDR2 FNYEAQ. CDR3 sequence: CASSSTGASTGELFF. In nucleotides, the CDR3 is TGTGCCAGCAGCTCAACAGGGGCGAGCACCGGGGAGCTGTTTTTT.

The table lists this clone with a few counts. The gene calls are TRBV19 and TRBJ2-3; TRBD2 matches at 11 bases. This CDR3 is built from 14 residues. V gave up 5 bases and J gave up 9 bases; unmatched junction bases: 7. Germline V gene lookup returns CDR1 LNHDA and CDR2 SQIVND (reference sequence). The CDR3 is CASSASGGHNTQYF. CDR3 DNA: TGTGCCAGTAGTGCTAGCGGGGGGCATAACACGCAGTATTTT. The full variable domain, completed using reference TRBV19 and TRBJ2-3, is DGGITQSPKYLFRKEGQNVTLSCEQNLNHDAMYWYRQDPGQGLRLIYYSQIVNDFQKGDIAEGYSVSREKKESFPLTVTSAQKNPTAFYLCASSASGGHNTQYFGPGTRLTVL.